Each of the 2 T cell receptor beta chains below was sequenced from the same sample in a study of T cell responses to AZD1222 COVID-19 vaccine. Clones were read by immunoSEQ multiplex PCR, and TCRdb kept only the in-frame ones, dropping some. The sample includes some 170,000 clones, about 88% seen only once; the top ten take 1.6%. The sequencing used peripheral blood, collected on day 0 of AZD1222 vaccination. The receptors here all came from an adult in good health.

The chain has TRBV6-6 and TRBJ2-7; either TRBD1 or TRBD2 may supply D (5 bases each). The CDR3 contains 13 residues. Trimming took off 0 bases at V and 2 bases at J, with 5 bases between the two ends. The germline gives CDR1 MNHNY, CDR2 SVGAGI (reference sequence). CDR3 loop: CASSYSGPYEQYF. The CDR3 DNA is TGTGCCAGCAGTTACTCGGGACCCTACGAGCAGTACTTC.

The J gene is TRBJ1-4, the V gene TRBV10-1; D unclear. Germline CDR1 is WNHNN and CDR2 is SYGVQD (reference sequence). Trimming took off 6 bases at V and 0 bases at J, with 11 bases between the two ends. This CDR3 contains 15 residues. This CDR3 is CASSDGRATNEKLFF. The DNA of the CDR3 is TGCGCCAGCAGCGACGGGAGAGCAACTAATGAAAAACTGTTTTTT.